What follows are 21 T cell receptor beta chains derived from one specimen sequenced in a study of T-cell memory formation after mild COVID-19. TCRdb ran MiXCR on the 5' RACE reads and lists one entry per CDR3 protein. This sample has roughly 120,000 distinct CDR3 sequences, with more than 15% found just once. The sequenced sample was PBMCs or a T cell subset sorted from them (not recorded which). The source of these receptors is an adult woman who had mild COVID-19 (a few samples of this study predate the infection). Cell type and time point are not known.

This chain links TRBV12-3 or TRBV12-4 with TRBJ2-5; maybe TRBD2 (5 bases). V was clipped by 3 bases and J by 5 bases, with 13 bases between them. The CDR3 consists of 14 residues. The CDR3 protein is CASSFQAERETQYF. CDR3 sequence (DNA): TGTGCCAGCAGTTTTCAAGCGGAGCGGGAGACCCAGTACTTC.

The chain has TRBV25-1 and TRBJ2-7; no firm D call. Germline V CDR1 and CDR2: MGHDK, SYGVNS. CDR3 length equals 12 residues. V was cut by 4 bases and J by 1 base, with 5 bases left in between. The CDR3 coding sequence is TGTGCCAGCAGTGCCGGGTCCTACGAGCAGTACTTC. Translating gives CASSAGSYEQYF.

The chain carries TRBV5-1 and TRBJ1-4; D not certain. CDR3 length: 13 residues. Trimming took 0 bases from V and 1 from J, leaving 1 base between them. The germline V gene has CDR1 SGHRS and CDR2 YFSETQ. This CDR3 is CASSLETNEKLFF. CDR3 sequence (DNA): TGCGCCAGCAGCTTGGAAACTAATGAAAAACTGTTTTTT. Drawing the rest from reference TRBV5-1 and TRBJ1-4, the complete variable domain is KAGVTQTPRYLIKTRGQQVTLSCSPISGHRSVSWYQQTPGQGLQFLFEYFSETQRNKGNFPGRFSGRQFSNSRSEMNVSTLELGDSALYLCASSLETNEKLFFGSGTQLSVL.

This clonotype has ten or more counts. The rearrangement links TRBV10-3 to TRBJ2-7; D is uncertain. Germline CDR1 is ENHRY and CDR2 is SYGVKD. CDR3 length: 13 residues. The V and J ends lost 4 bases and 3 bases respectively, with 10 bases between them. The CDR3 sequence: CAISALTDYEQYF. For the CDR3, the DNA is TGTGCCATCAGTGCTCTGACCGACTACGAGCAGTACTTC.

This clonotype came up a few times. The chain is built from TRBV6-2 or TRBV6-3 and TRBJ2-2; TRBD1 agrees at 9 bases. The CDR3 runs to 14 residues. Germline V gives CDR1 MNHEY, CDR2 SVGEGT. The junction had 3 bases not matched to a gene; V was cut back by 6 bases and J by 4 bases. CDR3 bases: TGTGCCAGCAGAGGACAGGGGCCCACCGGGGAGCTGTTTTTT. Its translation: CASRGQGPTGELFF.

The V and J genes are TRBV7-9 and TRBJ2-3, with a weak D call TRBD1 (6 bases). V shed 1 base and J shed 2 bases, with 22 bases lying between them. The CDR3 covers 19 residues. Germline assignment: CDR1 SEHNR and CDR2 FQNEAQ (reference sequence). Here the CDR3 reads CASSLVAATGITVTDTQYF. CDR3 bases: TGTGCCAGCAGCTTAGTAGCAGCCACAGGGATCACGGTCACAGATACGCAGTATTTT.

The chain employs TRBV20-1 and TRBJ1-1; 9 positions match TRBD1. Germline-derived CDR1 and CDR2 are DFQATT and SNEGSKA (reference sequence). There are 11 residues in the CDR3. CDR3 nucleotides: TGCAGGGTGACAGGGGGCACTGAAGCTTTCTTT. It codes for CRVTGGTEAFF.

DNA of the CDR3: TGCGCCAGCAGCGCCGGGACTGGCAATTCACCCCTCCACTTT. As protein: CASSAGTGNSPLHF. The rearrangement uses TRBV5-1 and TRBJ1-6, with D possibly being TRBD1 (5 bases). The CDR3 totals 14 residues. With 4 bases removed from V and 7 bases from J, the gap between germline ends came to 12 bases. Looked up from germline, CDR1 is SGHRS and CDR2 is YFSETQ.

This clonotype was recorded a few times. V gene TRBV7-2 combines with J gene TRBJ2-3; D unresolved. V was cut by 1 base and J by 4 bases, with 9 bases left in between. Germline-derived CDR1 and CDR2 are SGHTA and FQGNSA. The CDR3 consists of 14 residues. Here the CDR3 reads CASSLDAASDTQYF. The CDR3 DNA reads TGTGCCAGCAGCTTAGACGCAGCTTCAGATACGCAGTATTTT. Combining the CDR3 with reference TRBV7-2 and TRBJ2-3 gives the whole variable domain GAGVSQSPSNKVTEKGKDVELRCDPISGHTALYWYRQSLGQGLEFLIYFQGNSAPDKSGLPSDRFSAERTGGSVSTLTIQRTQQEDSAVYLCASSLDAASDTQYFGPGTRLTVL.

The rearrangement uses TRBV7-9 and TRBJ2-7; 12 bases match TRBD2. Germline-derived CDR1 and CDR2 are SEHNR and FQNEAQ (reference sequence). Trimming at V came to 4 bases and at J to 1 base, leaving 8 bases not matched to a gene. This CDR3 is built from 17 residues. The CDR3 nucleotides are TGTGCCAGCAGCTCCTTGCTAGCGGGAGGGCCATCCTACGAGCAGTACTTC. Its translation: CASSSLLAGGPSYEQYF.

Concerning this clonotype: Given the absence of the conserved phenylalanine or tryptophan at the CDR3 end, a read error is likely. The chain uses TRBV7-9 and TRBJ1-2; D is undetermined. Germline V gene data show CDR1 as SEHNR and CDR2 as FQNEAQ (reference sequence). This CDR3 spans 13 amino acids. V lost 5 bases and J lost 3, with 10 bases in between. CDR3 residues: CASSPPGDYGYTL. Here the CDR3 DNA reads TGTGCCAGCAGCCCCCCCGGGGACTATGGCTACACCCTC.

V gene TRBV3-1 combines with J gene TRBJ2-5; D remains unclear. The CDR3 contains 14 residues. The germline gives CDR1 LGHDT, CDR2 YNNKEL (reference sequence). The V end lost 1 base, the J end lost 7 bases, and 13 bases lay between the germline ends. DNA of the CDR3: TGTGCCAGCAGCCAAGGAGAGCCGGACGGGACCCAGTACTTC. Amino acid sequence: CASSQGEPDGTQYF.

This clonotype was counted a few times. V usage is TRBV6-4 and J usage is TRBJ2-1, with D possibly matching TRBD2 (6 bases). Germline V gene lookup returns CDR1 MRHNA and CDR2 SNTAGT. Trimming pared 6 bases from V and 5 bases from J, leaving 11 bases between. This CDR3 is 13 amino acids long. CDR3 DNA sequence: TGTGCCAGCAGCCGCCGGGAGAACAATGAGCAGTTCTTC. This gives the protein CASSRRENNEQFF.

The chain carries TRBV29-1 and TRBJ2-1; 13 bases align to TRBD2. This CDR3 comprises 15 residues. Germline V gives CDR1 SQVTM, CDR2 ANQGSEA. The trim removed 6 bases at V and 9 bases at J, leaving 11 bases unmatched. The CDR3 coding sequence is TGCAGCGTCGCCTTCGGGACTAGCGGGACTGGTGAGCAGTTCTTC. It translates to CSVAFGTSGTGEQFF.

This chain links TRBV7-6 with TRBJ1-1; D ambiguous. Trimming stripped 5 bases from V and 6 bases from J, with 10 bases between. The germline V gene encodes CDR1 SGHVS and CDR2 FNYEAQ. CDR3 length equals 12 residues. CDR3 sequence: CASSPRLSEAFF. CDR3 nucleotides: TGTGCCAGCAGCCCCCGTCTCTCTGAAGCTTTCTTT.

The V call is TRBV18, the J call TRBJ2-1, with 12 nucleotides matching TRBD2. The CDR3 runs 17 residues. Germline CDR1 and CDR2: KGHSH and LQKENI. V lost 3 bases, J lost 0 bases, and 3 bases stayed unmatched. CDR3 DNA sequence: TGTGCCAGCTCACCCCAGACTAGCGGGAGCTCCTACAATGAGCAGTTCTTC. It codes for CASSPQTSGSSYNEQFF.

The sample holds a few counts of this clonotype. The J gene is TRBJ2-5, the V gene TRBV29-1; TRBD1 matches 12 bases. The CDR3 is made up of 15 amino acids. Trimming cost V 3 bases and J 5 bases; bases outside gene matches: 7. From germline, CDR1 is SQVTM and CDR2 ANQGSEA. The chain's CDR3 is CSVDRDRGRGETQYF. CDR3 in DNA: TGCAGCGTTGATAGGGACAGGGGGCGTGGGGAGACCCAGTACTTC.

The chain has TRBV11-2 and TRBJ1-1; tentatively, D is TRBD1 (5 bases). Germline lookup yields CDR1 SGHAT and CDR2 FQNNGV. Trimming removed 1 base at V and 1 base at J, with 13 bases between. The CDR3 totals 16 residues. The CDR3 nucleotides read TGTGCCAGCAGCTTAGGGAGTCAGGGTTGGAACACTGAAGCTTTCTTT. It specifies CASSLGSQGWNTEAFF.

This clonotype showed up just a few times. The rearrangement links TRBV2 to TRBJ1-1; D gene unclear. Trimming removed 11 bases from V and 5 bases from J, with 18 bases in between. CDR1 is SNHLY, CDR2 FYNNEI, per germline. The CDR3 is made up of 13 amino acids. The DNA of the CDR3 is TGTGCCGCCAGCAAACTATCATTTACTGAAGCTTTCTTT. Translating it yields CAASKLSFTEAFF.

This clonotype was detected only once. V and J are TRBV5-1 and TRBJ1-4; D gene unclear. CDR1 SGHRS and CDR2 YFSETQ come from the germline V gene. The CDR3 is made up of 15 amino acids. V lost 0 bases and J lost 0, with 6 bases in between. The CDR3 region is CASSLGPSTNEKLFF. CDR3 bases: TGCGCCAGCAGCTTGGGCCCATCAACTAATGAAAAACTGTTTTTT.

The rearrangement links TRBV5-6 to TRBJ2-5, with D uncertain. V was trimmed by 4 bases and J by 3 bases, leaving 13 bases between them. Germline values: CDR1 SGHDT, CDR2 YYEEEE. CDR3 length equals 14 residues. Written as DNA, the CDR3 is TGTGCCAGCAGCCCTCCAGGCCTCAAAGAGACCCAGTACTTC. Protein sequence: CASSPPGLKETQYF.